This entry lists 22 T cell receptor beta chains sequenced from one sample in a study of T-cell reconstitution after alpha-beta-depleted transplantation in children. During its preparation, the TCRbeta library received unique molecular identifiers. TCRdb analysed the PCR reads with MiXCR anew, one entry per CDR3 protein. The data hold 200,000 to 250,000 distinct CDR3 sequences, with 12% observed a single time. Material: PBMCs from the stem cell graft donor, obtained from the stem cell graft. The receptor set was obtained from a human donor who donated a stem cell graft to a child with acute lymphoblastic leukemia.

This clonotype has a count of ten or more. The CDR3 bases are TGCAGCGTGTCCAGCAGATCCTACGAGCAGTACTTC. It is translated as CSVSSRSYEQYF. V and J are TRBV29-1 and TRBJ2-7, with unresolved D. Germline V gene data show CDR1 as SQVTM and CDR2 as ANQGSEA. V shed 6 bases and J shed 1 base, with 10 bases lying between them. This CDR3 is 12 amino acids long.

CDR3 protein: CASSFDRPPDTQYF. The DNA of the CDR3 is TGTGCCAGCAGCTTTGACAGGCCCCCAGATACGCAGTATTTT. The V and J genes are TRBV7-2 and TRBJ2-3, with D possibly TRBD1 on 6 matching bases. V was pared by 3 bases and J by 4 bases, with 11 bases between. Germline CDR1 reads SGHTA; CDR2 reads FQGNSA. This CDR3 has 14 residues.

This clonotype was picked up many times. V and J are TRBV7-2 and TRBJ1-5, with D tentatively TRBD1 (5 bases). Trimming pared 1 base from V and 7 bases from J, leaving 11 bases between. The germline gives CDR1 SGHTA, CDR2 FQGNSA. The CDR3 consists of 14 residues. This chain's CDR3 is CASSLEGSGQPQHF. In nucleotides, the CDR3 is TGTGCCAGCAGCTTAGAGGGGTCCGGGCAGCCCCAGCATTTT.

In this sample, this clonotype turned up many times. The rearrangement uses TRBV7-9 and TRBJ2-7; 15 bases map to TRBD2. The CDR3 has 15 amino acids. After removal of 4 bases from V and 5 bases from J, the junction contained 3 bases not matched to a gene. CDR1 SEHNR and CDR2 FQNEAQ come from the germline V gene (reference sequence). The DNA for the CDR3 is TGTGCCAGCAGCTCGGGACTAGCGGGAGGAAACGAGCAGTACTTC. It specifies CASSSGLAGGNEQYF.

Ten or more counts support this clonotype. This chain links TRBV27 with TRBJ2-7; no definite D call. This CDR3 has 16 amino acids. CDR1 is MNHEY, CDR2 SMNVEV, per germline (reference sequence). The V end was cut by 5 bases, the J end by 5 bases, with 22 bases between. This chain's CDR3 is CASSPKYPPDTDEQYF. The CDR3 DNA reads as TGTGCCAGCAGTCCAAAGTACCCCCCTGACACTGACGAGCAGTACTTC.

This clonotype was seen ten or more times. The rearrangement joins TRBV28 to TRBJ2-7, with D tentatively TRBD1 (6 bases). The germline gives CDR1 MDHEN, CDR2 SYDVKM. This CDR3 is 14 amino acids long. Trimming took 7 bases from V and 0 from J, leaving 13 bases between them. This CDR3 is CASIPQGPSYEQYF. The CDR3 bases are TGTGCCAGCATTCCACAGGGACCCTCCTACGAGCAGTACTTC.

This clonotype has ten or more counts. The DNA of the CDR3 is TGTGCCAGCACCCCTGACTCAGCGAACACCGGGGAGCTGTTTTTT. This gives the protein CASTPDSANTGELFF. V gene TRBV12-3 or TRBV12-4 combines with J gene TRBJ2-2, with no clear D. The CDR3 loop spans 15 amino acids. V was clipped by 7 bases and J by 0 bases, with 12 bases between them.

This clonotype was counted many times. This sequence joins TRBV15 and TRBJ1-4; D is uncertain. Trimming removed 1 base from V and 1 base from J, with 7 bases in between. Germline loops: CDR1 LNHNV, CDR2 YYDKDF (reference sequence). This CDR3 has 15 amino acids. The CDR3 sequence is CATSRVGRTNEKLFF. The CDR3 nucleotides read TGTGCCACCAGCAGAGTTGGAAGAACTAATGAAAAACTGTTTTTT.

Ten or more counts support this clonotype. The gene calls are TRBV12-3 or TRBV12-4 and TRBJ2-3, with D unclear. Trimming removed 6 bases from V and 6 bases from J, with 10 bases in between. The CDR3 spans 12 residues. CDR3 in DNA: TGTGCCAGCAGGAACCCCATGGATACGCAGTATTTT. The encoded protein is CASRNPMDTQYF.

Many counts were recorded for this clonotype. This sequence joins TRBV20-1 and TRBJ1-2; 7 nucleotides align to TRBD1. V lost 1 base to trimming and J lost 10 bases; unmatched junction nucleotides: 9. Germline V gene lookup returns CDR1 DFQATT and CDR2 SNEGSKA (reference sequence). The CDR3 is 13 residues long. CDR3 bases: TGCAGTGCTAGAGTTCCACAGGGGATTAACTACACCTTC. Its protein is CSARVPQGINYTF.

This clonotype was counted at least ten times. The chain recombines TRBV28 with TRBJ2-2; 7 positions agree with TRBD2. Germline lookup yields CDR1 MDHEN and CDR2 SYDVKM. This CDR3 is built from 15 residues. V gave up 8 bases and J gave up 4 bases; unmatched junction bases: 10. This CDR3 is CASGSPSGTTGELFF. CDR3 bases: TGTGCCAGCGGCTCACCCAGCGGGACCACCGGGGAGCTGTTTTTT.

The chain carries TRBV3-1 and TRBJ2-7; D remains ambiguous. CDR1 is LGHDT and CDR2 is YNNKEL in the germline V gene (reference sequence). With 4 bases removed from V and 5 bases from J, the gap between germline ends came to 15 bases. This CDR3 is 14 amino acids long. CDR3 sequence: CASSPSMTLHEQYF. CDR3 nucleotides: TGTGCCAGCAGCCCGTCTATGACCCTCCACGAGCAGTACTTC.

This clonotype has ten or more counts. CDR3 nucleotide sequence: TGTGCCAGCAGCGCCCAGGCCCTAATAGGCGGCTACACCTTC. This translates into CASSAQALIGGYTF. The chain is built from TRBV9 and TRBJ1-2; D is ambiguous. Trimming left V 3 bases short and J 8 bases short, with 17 bases between. The CDR3 loop spans 14 amino acids. Germline assignment: CDR1 SGDLS and CDR2 YYNGEE.

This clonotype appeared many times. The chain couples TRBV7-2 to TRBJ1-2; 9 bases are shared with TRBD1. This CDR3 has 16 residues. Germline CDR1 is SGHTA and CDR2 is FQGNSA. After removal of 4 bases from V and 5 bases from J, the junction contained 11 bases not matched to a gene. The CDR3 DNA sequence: TGTGCCAGCAGCTACAGAACAGGGGGCGCTGTTTATGGCTACACCTTC. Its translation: CASSYRTGGAVYGYTF.

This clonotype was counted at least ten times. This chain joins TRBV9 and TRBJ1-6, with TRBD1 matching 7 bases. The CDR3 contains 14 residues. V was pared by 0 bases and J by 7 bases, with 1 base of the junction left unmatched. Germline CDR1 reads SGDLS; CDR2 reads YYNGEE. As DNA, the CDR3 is TGTGCCAGCAGCGTAGACAGGGGAAATTCACCCCTCCACTTT. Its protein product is CASSVDRGNSPLHF.

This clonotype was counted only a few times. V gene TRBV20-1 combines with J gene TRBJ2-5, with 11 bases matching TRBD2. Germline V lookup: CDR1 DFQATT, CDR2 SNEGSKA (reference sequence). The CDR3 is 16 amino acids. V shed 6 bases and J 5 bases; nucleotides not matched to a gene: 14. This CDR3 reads CSADPGPSGGLETQYF. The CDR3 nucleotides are TGCAGTGCCGATCCAGGCCCTAGCGGGGGGTTGGAGACCCAGTACTTC.

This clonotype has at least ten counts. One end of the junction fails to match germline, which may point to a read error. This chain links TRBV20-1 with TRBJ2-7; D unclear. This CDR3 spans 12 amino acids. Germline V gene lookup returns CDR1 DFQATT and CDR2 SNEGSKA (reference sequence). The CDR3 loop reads CSVITGSSEQYF. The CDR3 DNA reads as TGCAGTGTTATTACTGGTTCCTCCGAGCAGTACTTC.

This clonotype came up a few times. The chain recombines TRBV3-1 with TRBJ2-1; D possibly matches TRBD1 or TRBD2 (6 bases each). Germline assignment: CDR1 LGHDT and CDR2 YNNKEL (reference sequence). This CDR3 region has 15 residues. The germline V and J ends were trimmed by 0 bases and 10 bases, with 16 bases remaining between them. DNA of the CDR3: TGTGCCAGCAGCCAAGATGGGGGGCGGCGTACGGAGCAGTTCTTC. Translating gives CASSQDGGRRTEQFF.

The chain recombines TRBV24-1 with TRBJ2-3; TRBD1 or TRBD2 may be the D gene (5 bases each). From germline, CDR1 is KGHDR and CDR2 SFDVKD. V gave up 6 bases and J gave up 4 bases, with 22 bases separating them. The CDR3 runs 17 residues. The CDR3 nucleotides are TGTGCCACCAGTCGTTCAACGGGACGTAGTCAATCAGATACGCAGTATTTT. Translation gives CATSRSTGRSQSDTQYF.

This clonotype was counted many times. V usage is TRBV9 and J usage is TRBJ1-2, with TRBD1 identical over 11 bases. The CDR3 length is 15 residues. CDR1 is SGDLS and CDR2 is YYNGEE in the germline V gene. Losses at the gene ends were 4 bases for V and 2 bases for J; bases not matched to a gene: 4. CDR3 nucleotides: TGTGCCAGCAGCCCCGGGACAGGGGGGAACTATGGCTACACCTTC. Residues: CASSPGTGGNYGYTF.

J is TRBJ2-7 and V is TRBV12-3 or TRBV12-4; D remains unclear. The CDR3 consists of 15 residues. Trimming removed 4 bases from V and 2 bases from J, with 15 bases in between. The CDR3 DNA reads TGTGCCAGCAGTTGGACCTCGGACGTGGCCTACGAGCAGTACTTC. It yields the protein CASSWTSDVAYEQYF.

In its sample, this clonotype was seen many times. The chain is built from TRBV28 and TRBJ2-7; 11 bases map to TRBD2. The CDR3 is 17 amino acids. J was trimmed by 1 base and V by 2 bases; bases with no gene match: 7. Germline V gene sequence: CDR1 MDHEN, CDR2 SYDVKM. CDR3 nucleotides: TGTGCCAGCAGTTTAAACCTAGCGGGGGGTACTTCCTACGAGCAGTACTTC. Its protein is CASSLNLAGGTSYEQYF.